The 31 T cell receptor beta chains presented below share a single source sample, sequenced in a study of cytomegalovirus exposure and HLA in healthy donors. Vbeta (60) and Jbeta (13) primers were used in the PCR. Some clones are missing from TCRdb's copy, which holds only in-frame ones; the method was immunoSEQ multiplex PCR. This sample has 100,000 to 150,000 clones, with about 80% found just once. Sequencing was done on a sample of PBMCs. The receptors come from a male donor in good health and CMV-seronegative.

The CDR3: CASTIRGGYTF. CDR3 nucleotide sequence: TGTGCCAGCACCATCCGGGGGGGCTACACCTTC. J is TRBJ1-2 and V is TRBV28, with a possible D match to TRBD1 (5 bases). V shed 7 bases and J shed 8 bases, with 11 bases lying between them. Germline assignment: CDR1 MDHEN and CDR2 SYDVKM. The CDR3 sequence is 11 residues long.

The chain is built from TRBV4-2 and TRBJ1-3, with a tentative D call TRBD1 (6 bases). CDR1 and CDR2 (germline): LGHNA, YNFKEQ. The CDR3 length is 16 residues. Trimming pared 1 base from V and 4 bases from J, leaving 14 bases between. CDR3 DNA sequence: TGTGCCAGCAGCCAAGGGGGAGTTACAGGGGGAAACACCATATATTTT. Protein sequence: CASSQGGVTGGNTIYF.

The rearrangement links TRBV10-3 to TRBJ1-4; D remains unclear. Per germline, CDR1 ENHRY and CDR2 SYGVKD. Trimming stripped 0 bases from V and 3 bases from J, with 5 bases between. The CDR3 loop spans 14 amino acids. The CDR3 DNA reads TGTGCCATCAGTGAGTCGCAGTCTAATGAAAAACTGTTTTTT. Amino acid sequence: CAISESQSNEKLFF.

The chain is built from TRBV11-2 and TRBJ2-3; 9 positions match TRBD1. In germline, CDR1 is SGHAT, CDR2 FQNNGV. This CDR3 is 15 amino acids long. V trimming: 9 bases; J trimming: 2 bases; junction bases outside the gene matches: 9. The CDR3 DNA sequence: TGTGCCAGTACCAACCGGGACAGGGACACAGATACGCAGTATTTT. It yields the protein CASTNRDRDTDTQYF.

This clone was counted only a few times. V and J are TRBV29-1 and TRBJ1-1; the match to TRBD1 covers 9 bases. V lost 4 bases, J lost 6 bases, and 12 bases stayed unmatched. The CDR3 is 15 amino acids. Germline CDR1 reads SQVTM; CDR2 reads ANQGSEA. CDR3 loop: CSVGTGVFAGAEAFF. The CDR3, as DNA: TGCAGCGTTGGGACAGGGGTGTTCGCGGGCGCTGAAGCTTTCTTT.

V and J are TRBV2 and TRBJ2-2, with 11 bases identical to TRBD2. The CDR3 loop spans 15 amino acids. The junction had 5 bases not matched to a gene; V was cut back by 6 bases and J by 5 bases. Germline CDR1 and CDR2: SNHLY and FYNNEI. The DNA for the CDR3 is TGTGCCAGCAGGATAGCGGGGGGGGGAACCGGGGAGCTGTTTTTT. Its protein is CASRIAGGGTGELFF.

The chain is built from TRBV4-1 and TRBJ1-6, with unresolved D. Trimming took off 8 bases at V and 3 bases at J, with 14 bases between the two ends. The CDR3 consists of 15 residues. Germline CDR1 reads MGHRA; CDR2 reads YSYEKL. Here the CDR3 DNA reads TGCGCCAGCCGCGACGAACAGCTCTATAATTCACCCCTCCACTTT. Its protein is CASRDEQLYNSPLHF.

V usage is TRBV4-2 and J usage is TRBJ1-4, with 7 bases matching TRBD1. Germline CDR1 LGHNA, CDR2 YNFKEQ. The CDR3 runs 16 residues. The V and J ends lost 0 bases and 5 bases, in that order; junction bases with no gene match: 6. The CDR3 region has the DNA TGTGCCAGCAGCCAAGATCGGGACAGTAGGAATGAAAAACTGTTTTTT. This codes for CASSQDRDSRNEKLFF.

The V and J genes are TRBV28 and TRBJ1-1; TRBD1 matches at 8 bases. Germline trimming cut 6 bases from V and 2 bases from J; bases unmatched to any gene: 11. The CDR3 runs 16 residues. The germline CDR1 and CDR2 sequences are MDHEN and SYDVKM. The CDR3 DNA sequence: TGTGCCAGCAGACCCCACCAGGGGGCGCAAAACACTGAAGCTTTCTTT. This gives the protein CASRPHQGAQNTEAFF.

The chain carries TRBV29-1 and TRBJ1-1; tentative D call: TRBD1 (5 bases). V lost 4 bases and J 3 bases, leaving 9 bases between the germline ends. The CDR3 loop spans 12 amino acids. Germline lookup yields CDR1 SQVTM and CDR2 ANQGSEA. The CDR3 loop is CSVVGADTEAFF. CDR3 in DNA: TGCAGCGTTGTAGGGGCTGACACTGAAGCTTTCTTT. Variable domain in full (rest from reference TRBV29-1 and TRBJ1-1): SAVISQKPSRDICQRGTSLTIQCQVDSQVTMMFWYRQQPGQSLTLIATANQGSEATYESGFVIDKFPISRPNLTFSTLTVSNMSPEDSSIYLCSVVGADTEAFFGQGTRLTVV.

The chain joins TRBV29-1 to TRBJ1-1, with D unresolved. The germline V gene has CDR1 SQVTM and CDR2 ANQGSEA. There are 12 residues in the CDR3. V lost 5 bases and J 4 bases, leaving 11 bases between the germline ends. The CDR3 spells CSVNQTGTEAFF. The CDR3 bases are TGCAGCGTTAACCAAACGGGCACTGAAGCTTTCTTT.

The chain combines TRBV6-5 with TRBJ2-7; D unclear. Trimming pared 6 bases from V and 2 bases from J, leaving 11 bases between. The CDR3 consists of 13 residues. Germline V gives CDR1 MNHEY, CDR2 SVGAGI. CDR3 in amino acids: CASRKPGPYEQYF. CDR3 in DNA: TGTGCCAGCAGGAAGCCGGGTCCCTACGAGCAGTACTTC.

The chain carries TRBV7-5 and TRBJ1-1; no DNA check was done on the table's D call, TRBD1. TRBV7-5 counts as a pseudogene. The CDR3 has 13 amino acids. The CDR3 spells CVRSLGRTDKAFF. CDR3 nucleotide sequence: TGTGTCAGAAGCTTAGGTAGGACAGACAAAGCTTTCTTT.

This clone has a handful of counts. The J gene is TRBJ2-5, the V gene TRBV5-5; possibly TRBD1 for D (6 bases). Trimming pared 4 bases from V and 5 bases from J, leaving 15 bases between. In germline, CDR1 is SGHKS, CDR2 YYEKEE (reference sequence). This CDR3 contains 14 residues. The CDR3 DNA reads as TGTGCCAGCAGCCTCCGGACAGACAGGGAGACCCAGTACTTC. It codes for CASSLRTDRETQYF.

This chain connects TRBV5-6 to TRBJ1-5, with a tentative D call TRBD1 (5 bases). CDR1 SGHDT and CDR2 YYEEEE come from the germline V gene. CDR3 length: 16 amino acids. V was clipped by 4 bases and J by 4 bases, with 18 bases between them. The CDR3 spells CASSRRATSGNQPQHF. The CDR3 DNA is TGTGCCAGCAGCCGTAGAGCTACGTCAGGGAATCAGCCCCAGCATTTT.

The J gene is TRBJ1-3, the V gene TRBV5-1, with D possibly being TRBD1 (5 bases). V lost 0 bases and J 0 bases, leaving 10 bases between the germline ends. Germline V gene sequence: CDR1 SGHRS, CDR2 YFSETQ. The length of the CDR3 is 16 residues. The chain's CDR3 is CASSLGGGNSGNTIYF. The CDR3 coding sequence is TGCGCCAGCAGCTTGGGGGGGGGAAACTCTGGAAACACCATATATTTT.

On this clone itself: Its ends do not fully match the called genes, so a read error is possible. CDR3 sequence reads: CSSSLGAGSNQPQHF. CDR3 bases: TGTTCCAGCAGCTTAGGGGCAGGCAGCAATCAGCCCCAGCATTTT. The chain links TRBV7-9 to TRBJ1-5; a possible D gene is TRBD1 (5 bases). The CDR3 covers 15 residues. Per the germline V gene, CDR1 is SEHNR and CDR2 is FQNEAQ (reference sequence).

CDR3 in DNA: TGCGCCAGCAGCCGAGGACAGGGCCCGATTTATAGCAATCAGCCCCAGCATTTT. Translated: CASSRGQGPIYSNQPQHF. V is TRBV5-1 and J is TRBJ1-5; the match to TRBD1 covers 8 bases. This CDR3 is 18 amino acids long. Germline lookup yields CDR1 SGHRS and CDR2 YFSETQ. V lost 4 bases to trimming and J lost 0 bases; unmatched junction nucleotides: 12.

This chain connects TRBV5-4 to TRBJ2-1, with D possibly matching TRBD2 (5 bases). Looked up from germline, CDR1 is SGHNT and CDR2 is YYREEE (reference sequence). The CDR3 has 14 residues. Trimming stripped 2 bases from V and 5 bases from J, with 11 bases between. CDR3 nucleotides: TGTGCCAGCAGCTTTCCCAAAGCGGACAATGAGCAGTTCTTC. It specifies CASSFPKADNEQFF.

The V call is TRBV5-1, the J call TRBJ2-1; maybe TRBD1 (5 bases). CDR3 size: 11 residues. The germline CDR1 and CDR2 sequences are SGHRS and YFSETQ. V gave up 3 bases and J gave up 7 bases, with 5 bases separating them. In DNA form, the CDR3 reads TGCGCCAGCAGCTGGACAAATGAGCAGTTCTTC. It specifies CASSWTNEQFF.

This clone was seen more than once but under ten times. J is TRBJ2-3 and V is TRBV7-9, with a possible D match to TRBD2 (6 bases). Trimming left V 0 bases short and J 0 bases short, with 7 bases between. The CDR3 is 15 amino acids. CDR1 and CDR2 from the germline V gene are SEHNR and FQNEAQ (reference sequence). The CDR3 DNA reads as TGTGCCAGCAGCTTAGCCGGGGGAAGCACAGATACGCAGTATTTT. Translation: CASSLAGGSTDTQYF.

The rearrangement links TRBV27 to TRBJ2-1; no firm D call. The CDR3 totals 13 residues. Germline lookup yields CDR1 MNHEY and CDR2 SMNVEV (reference sequence). Deletions cut 3 bases from V and 8 bases from J, with 11 bases between. The CDR3: CASSFKVQDEQFF. CDR3 bases: TGTGCCAGCAGTTTCAAGGTTCAGGATGAGCAGTTCTTC.

This chain connects TRBV7-2 to TRBJ2-1; no firm D call. This CDR3 is 15 amino acids long. Germline values: CDR1 SGHTA, CDR2 FQGNSA. The V end was cut by 3 bases, the J end by 4 bases, with 13 bases between. The chain's CDR3 is CASSLSRPRYNEQFF. The CDR3 DNA reads TGTGCCAGCAGCTTGAGCAGGCCCCGTTACAATGAGCAGTTCTTC.

The chain carries TRBV30 and TRBJ1-2, with TRBD1 matching over 7 bases. The germline CDR1 and CDR2 sequences are GTSNPN and SVGIG (reference sequence). V trimming: 1 base; J trimming: 4 bases; junction bases outside the gene matches: 0. CDR3 length: 12 residues. The CDR3 region has the DNA TGTGCCTGGAGTGGGACAGGCTATGGCTACACCTTC. Translated: CAWSGTGYGYTF.

CDR3 residues: CAWSVGARDPGGYTF. CDR3 in DNA: TGTGCCTGGAGTGTAGGTGCGCGGGACCCCGGGGGCTACACCTTC. The chain carries TRBV30 and TRBJ1-2; a weak D match, TRBD1 (5 bases). V was shortened by 0 bases and J by 8 bases, with 19 bases between the two germline ends. This CDR3 has 15 amino acids. Germline CDR1 GTSNPN, CDR2 SVGIG (reference sequence).

Regarding this clone: This specimen includes other DNA sequences encoding the same CDR3. The chain couples TRBV5-1 to TRBJ2-2; TRBD1 aligns across 10 bases. After removal of 0 bases from V and 5 bases from J, the junction contained 1 base not matched to a gene. Germline CDR1 and CDR2: SGHRS and YFSETQ. This CDR3 is 15 amino acids long. This CDR3 is CASSLGDRGTGELFF. The CDR3 DNA reads TGCGCCAGCAGCTTGGGGGACAGGGGAACCGGGGAGCTGTTTTTT.

The chain uses TRBV27 and TRBJ2-7; TRBD1 might be the D (5 bases). The germline gives CDR1 MNHEY, CDR2 SMNVEV (reference sequence). V was pared by 3 bases and J by 2 bases, with 11 bases between. The CDR3 sequence is 14 residues long. In nucleotides, the CDR3 is TGTGCCAGCAGTTTGCAAGGGGCCCCCTACGAGCAGTACTTC. The encoded protein is CASSLQGAPYEQYF.

The sample holds one count of this clone. The V gene is TRBV12-2, the J gene TRBJ2-5; the D call TRBD1 from the table was never checked on the DNA. TRBV12-2 is reported as a pseudogene. The CDR3 runs to 14 residues. CDR3 coding DNA: TGTGCAAGTCGCTCAGGGACAGGGCGAAAGACCCAGTACTTC. It translates to CASRSGTGRKTQYF.

This clone was counted a few times. V and J are TRBV7-2 and TRBJ1-6; D is possibly TRBD1 (5 bases). Germline values: CDR1 SGHTA, CDR2 FQGNSA. The germline V and J ends were trimmed by 3 bases and 5 bases, with 14 bases remaining between them. This CDR3 is 16 amino acids long. CDR3 region: CASSFRGLGNNSPLHF. The CDR3 DNA sequence: TGTGCCAGCAGCTTTAGGGGTCTAGGCAATAATTCACCCCTCCACTTT.

This clone appeared once. Written as DNA, the CDR3 is TGTGCCAGCAGTGACTCACAGGGGTCCGGGGAGCTGTTTTTT. Translation gives CASSDSQGSGELFF. The J gene is TRBJ2-2, the V gene TRBV6-4; 7 bases fit TRBD1. Germline V lookup: CDR1 MRHNA, CDR2 SNTAGT. The CDR3 sequence is 14 residues long. V was clipped by 0 bases and J by 6 bases; unmatched bases: 1.

V usage is TRBV9 and J usage is TRBJ1-1; tentatively, D is TRBD1 (5 bases). The V and J ends lost 0 bases and 4 bases respectively, with 13 bases between them. The CDR3 runs 15 residues. Germline values: CDR1 SGDLS, CDR2 YYNGEE. CDR3 region: CASSVVGARGTEAFF. The CDR3 DNA reads as TGTGCCAGCAGCGTAGTAGGGGCGCGGGGCACTGAAGCTTTCTTT.